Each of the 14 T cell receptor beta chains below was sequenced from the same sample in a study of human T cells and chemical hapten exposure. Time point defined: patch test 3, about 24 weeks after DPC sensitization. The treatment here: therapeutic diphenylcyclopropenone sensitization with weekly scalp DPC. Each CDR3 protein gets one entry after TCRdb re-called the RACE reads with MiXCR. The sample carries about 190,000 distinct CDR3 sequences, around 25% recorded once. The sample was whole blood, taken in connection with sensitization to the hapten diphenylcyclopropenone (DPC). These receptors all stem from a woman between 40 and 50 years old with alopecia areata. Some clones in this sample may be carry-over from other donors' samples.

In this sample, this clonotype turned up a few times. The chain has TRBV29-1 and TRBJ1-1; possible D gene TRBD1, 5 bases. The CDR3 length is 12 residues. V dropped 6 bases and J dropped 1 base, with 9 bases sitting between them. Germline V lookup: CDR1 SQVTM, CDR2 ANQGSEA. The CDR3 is CSVGEQNTEAFF. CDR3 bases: TGCAGCGTGGGGGAACAGAACACTGAAGCTTTCTTT.

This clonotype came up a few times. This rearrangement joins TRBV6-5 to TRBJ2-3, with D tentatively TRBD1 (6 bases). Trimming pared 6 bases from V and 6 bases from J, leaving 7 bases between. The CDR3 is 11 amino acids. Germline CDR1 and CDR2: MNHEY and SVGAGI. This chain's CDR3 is CASRTGDTQYF. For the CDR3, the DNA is TGTGCCAGCAGAACAGGGGATACGCAGTATTTT.

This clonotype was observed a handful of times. DNA of the CDR3: TGCGCCAGCAGCTTGGAAGCTAGCGGGACTGGTGCCAAAAACATTCAGTACTTC. Translating gives CASSLEASGTGAKNIQYF. This chain links TRBV5-1 with TRBJ2-4, with TRBD2 matching 9 bases. The CDR3 is made up of 18 amino acids. The junction had 8 bases not matched to a gene; V was cut back by 0 bases and J by 1 base. The germline CDR1 and CDR2 sequences are SGHRS and YFSETQ.

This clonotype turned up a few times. The DNA of the CDR3 is TGTGCCACCAGTGACCAGACTAGCGGGAGAACTGATACGCAGTATTTT. It encodes CATSDQTSGRTDTQYF. The chain uses TRBV24-1 and TRBJ2-3; 12 bases agree with TRBD2. Germline CDR1 reads KGHDR; CDR2 reads SFDVKD. With V trimmed by 4 bases and J by 6 bases, 7 bases remained unmatched. The CDR3 has 16 residues.

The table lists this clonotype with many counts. The CDR3 here is CASSVGQGSNQPQHF. In DNA form, the CDR3 reads TGTGCCAGCAGCGTAGGACAGGGGAGCAATCAGCCCCAGCATTTT. The rearrangement links TRBV9 to TRBJ1-5; TRBD1 matches 8 bases. CDR1 and CDR2 (germline): SGDLS, YYNGEE. The CDR3 runs 15 residues. V lost 0 bases, J lost 1 base, and 0 bases stayed unmatched.

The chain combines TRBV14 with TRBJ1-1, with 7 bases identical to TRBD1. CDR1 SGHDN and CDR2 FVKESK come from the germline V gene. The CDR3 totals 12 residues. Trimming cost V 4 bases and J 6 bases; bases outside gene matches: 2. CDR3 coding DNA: TGTGCCAGCAGCCGACAGGGCGCTGAAGCTTTCTTT. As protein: CASSRQGAEAFF.

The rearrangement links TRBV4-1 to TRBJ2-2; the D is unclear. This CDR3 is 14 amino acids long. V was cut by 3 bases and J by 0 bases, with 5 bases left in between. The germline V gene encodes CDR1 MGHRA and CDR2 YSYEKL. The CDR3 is CASSHSANTGELFF. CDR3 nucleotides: TGCGCCAGCAGCCATTCAGCGAACACCGGGGAGCTGTTTTTT.

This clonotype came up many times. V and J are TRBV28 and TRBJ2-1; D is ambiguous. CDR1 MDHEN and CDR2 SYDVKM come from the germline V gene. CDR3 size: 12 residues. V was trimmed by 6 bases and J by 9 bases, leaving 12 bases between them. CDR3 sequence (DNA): TGTGCCAGCAGACGTCTCGTGAGTGAGCAGTTCTTC. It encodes CASRRLVSEQFF.

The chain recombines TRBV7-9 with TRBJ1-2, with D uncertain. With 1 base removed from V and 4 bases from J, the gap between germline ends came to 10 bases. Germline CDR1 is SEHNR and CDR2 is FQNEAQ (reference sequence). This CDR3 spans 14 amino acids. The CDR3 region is CASSLDVKGYGYTF. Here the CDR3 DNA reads TGTGCCAGCAGCTTAGATGTGAAGGGCTATGGCTACACCTTC. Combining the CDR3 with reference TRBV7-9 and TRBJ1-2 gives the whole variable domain DTGVSQNPRHKITKRGQNVTFRCDPISEHNRLYWYRQTLGQGPEFLTYFQNEAQLEKSRLLSDRFSAERPKGSFSTLEIQRTEQGDSAMYLCASSLDVKGYGYTFGSGTRLTVV.

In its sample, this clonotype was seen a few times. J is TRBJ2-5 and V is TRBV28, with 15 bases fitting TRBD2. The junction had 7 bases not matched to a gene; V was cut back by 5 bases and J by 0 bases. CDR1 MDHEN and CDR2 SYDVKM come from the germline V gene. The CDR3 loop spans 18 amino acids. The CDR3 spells CASSLGTSGRSYQETQYF. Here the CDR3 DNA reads TGTGCCAGCAGTCTAGGGACTAGCGGGAGGTCCTACCAAGAGACCCAGTACTTC.

This chain's CDR3 is CASSLTGTLLYEQYF. Here the CDR3 DNA reads TGTGCCAGCAGCTTAACCGGGACCCTACTCTACGAGCAGTACTTC. The V and J genes are TRBV7-2 and TRBJ2-7, with D tentatively TRBD1 or TRBD2 (5 bases each). Trimming cost V 2 bases and J 3 bases, with 14 bases left between them. This CDR3 region has 15 residues. In germline, CDR1 is SGHTA, CDR2 FQGNSA. Together with reference TRBV7-2 and TRBJ2-7, the CDR3 gives the full variable domain: GAGVSQSPSNKVTEKGKDVELRCDPISGHTALYWYRQSLGQGLEFLIYFQGNSAPDKSGLPSDRFSAERTGGSVSTLTIQRTQQEDSAVYLCASSLTGTLLYEQYFGPGTRLTVT.

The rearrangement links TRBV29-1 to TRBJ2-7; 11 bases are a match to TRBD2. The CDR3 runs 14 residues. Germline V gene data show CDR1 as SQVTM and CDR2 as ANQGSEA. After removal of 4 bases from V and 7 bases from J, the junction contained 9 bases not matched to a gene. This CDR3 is CSVVGLAARGEQYF. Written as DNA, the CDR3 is TGCAGCGTTGTGGGACTAGCGGCCAGAGGAGAGCAGTACTTC.

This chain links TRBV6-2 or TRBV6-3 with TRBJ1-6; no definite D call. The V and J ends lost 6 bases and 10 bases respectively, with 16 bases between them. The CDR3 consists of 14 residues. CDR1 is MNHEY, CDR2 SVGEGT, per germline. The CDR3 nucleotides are TGTGCCAGCAGCATCCGCCGGGGAAGATCACCCCTCCACTTT. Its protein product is CASSIRRGRSPLHF.

DNA for the CDR3: TGTGCCAGCAGTTTACGGGACAGGGGGATTAATGAGCAGTTCTTC. It specifies CASSLRDRGINEQFF. The chain employs TRBV12-3 or TRBV12-4 and TRBJ2-1; 11 bases fit TRBD1. J lost 7 bases, V lost 2 bases, and 4 bases had no gene match. The CDR3 contains 15 residues.